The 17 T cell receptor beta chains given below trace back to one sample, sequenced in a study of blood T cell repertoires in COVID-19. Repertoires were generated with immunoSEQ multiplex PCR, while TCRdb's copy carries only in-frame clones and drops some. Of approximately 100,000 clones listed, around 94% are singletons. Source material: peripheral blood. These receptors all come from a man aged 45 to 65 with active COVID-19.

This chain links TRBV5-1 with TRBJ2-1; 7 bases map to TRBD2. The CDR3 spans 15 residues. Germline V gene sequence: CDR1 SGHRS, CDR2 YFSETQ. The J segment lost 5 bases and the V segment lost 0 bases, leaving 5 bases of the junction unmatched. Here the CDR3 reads CASSLAGGRNNEQFF. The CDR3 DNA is TGCGCCAGCAGCTTGGCTGGCGGGAGAAACAATGAGCAGTTCTTC.

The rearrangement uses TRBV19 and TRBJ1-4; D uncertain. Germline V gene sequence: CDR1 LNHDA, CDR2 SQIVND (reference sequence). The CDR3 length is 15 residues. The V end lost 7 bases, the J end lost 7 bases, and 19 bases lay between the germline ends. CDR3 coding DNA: TGTGCCAGTACCCTGTTCGGTCCGGGGAGTGAAAAACTGTTTTTT. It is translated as CASTLFGPGSEKLFF.

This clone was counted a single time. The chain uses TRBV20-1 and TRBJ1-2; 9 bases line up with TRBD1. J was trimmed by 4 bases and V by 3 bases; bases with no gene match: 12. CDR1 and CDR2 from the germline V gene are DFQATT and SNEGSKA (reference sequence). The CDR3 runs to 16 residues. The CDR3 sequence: CSASLTGTGISYGYTF. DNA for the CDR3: TGCAGTGCTAGTTTAACCGGGACAGGGATCTCCTATGGCTACACCTTC.

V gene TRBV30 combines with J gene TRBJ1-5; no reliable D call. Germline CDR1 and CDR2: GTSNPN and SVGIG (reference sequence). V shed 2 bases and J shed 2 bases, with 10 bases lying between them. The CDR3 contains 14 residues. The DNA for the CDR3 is TGTGCCTGGAGTCTTGGTTCAGGCAATCAGCCCCAGCATTTT. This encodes CAWSLGSGNQPQHF.

CDR3 sequence (DNA): TGTGCCAGCGCTTTCACGCCGGGACAGTTCGGCAATGAGCAGTTCTTC. Translated: CASAFTPGQFGNEQFF. The chain joins TRBV7-3 to TRBJ2-1; 7 positions match TRBD1. Germline V gene lookup returns CDR1 SGHTA and CDR2 FQGTGA. CDR3 length equals 16 residues. V dropped 8 bases and J dropped 6; count of bases not matched to a gene: 16.

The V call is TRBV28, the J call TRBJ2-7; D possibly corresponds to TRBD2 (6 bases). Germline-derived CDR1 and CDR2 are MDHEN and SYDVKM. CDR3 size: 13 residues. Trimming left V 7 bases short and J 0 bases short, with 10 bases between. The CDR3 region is CASIPGSSYEQYF. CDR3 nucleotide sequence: TGTGCCAGCATTCCCGGGAGCTCCTACGAGCAGTACTTC.

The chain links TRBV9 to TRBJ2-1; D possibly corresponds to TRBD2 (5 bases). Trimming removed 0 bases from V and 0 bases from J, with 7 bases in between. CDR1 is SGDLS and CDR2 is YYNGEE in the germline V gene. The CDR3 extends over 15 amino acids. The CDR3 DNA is TGTGCCAGCAGCGTAGTGGGGAGCTCCTACAATGAGCAGTTCTTC. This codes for CASSVVGSSYNEQFF.

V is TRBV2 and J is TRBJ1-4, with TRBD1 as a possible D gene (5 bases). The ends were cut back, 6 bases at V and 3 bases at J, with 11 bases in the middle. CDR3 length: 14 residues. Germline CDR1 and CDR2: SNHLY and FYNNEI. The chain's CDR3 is CASSQGAANEKLFF. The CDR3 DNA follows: TGTGCCAGCAGCCAGGGTGCAGCTAATGAAAAACTGTTTTTT.

CDR3 in DNA: TGTGCCAGCAGCTTGGATGTAACCGAGGCCCAGTACTTC. Amino acid sequence: CASSLDVTEAQYF. This chain links TRBV7-2 with TRBJ2-5; D gene unclear. CDR1 SGHTA and CDR2 FQGNSA come from the germline V gene. The CDR3 spans 13 residues. V was clipped by 3 bases and J by 9 bases, with 14 bases between them.

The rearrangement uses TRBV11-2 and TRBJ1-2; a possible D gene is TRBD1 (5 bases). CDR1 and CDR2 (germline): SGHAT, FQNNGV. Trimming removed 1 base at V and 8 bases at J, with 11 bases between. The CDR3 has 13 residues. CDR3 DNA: TGTGCCAGCAGCTTAGTAGGGGCGCAGGGCTACACCTTC. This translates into CASSLVGAQGYTF.

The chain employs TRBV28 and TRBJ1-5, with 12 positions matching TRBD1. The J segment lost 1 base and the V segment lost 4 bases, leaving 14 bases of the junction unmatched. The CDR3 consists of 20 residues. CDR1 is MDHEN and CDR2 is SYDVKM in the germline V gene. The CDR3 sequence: CASSSLPGQGAEWSNQPQHF. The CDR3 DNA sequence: TGTGCCAGCAGTTCCCTCCCGGGACAGGGGGCCGAATGGAGCAATCAGCCCCAGCATTTT.

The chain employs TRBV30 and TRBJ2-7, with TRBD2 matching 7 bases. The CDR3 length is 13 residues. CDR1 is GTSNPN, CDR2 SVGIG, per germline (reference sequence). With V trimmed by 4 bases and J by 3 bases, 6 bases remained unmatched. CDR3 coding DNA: TGTGCCTGGATGGGAGGGAGGGACTACGAGCAGTACTTC. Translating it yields CAWMGGRDYEQYF.

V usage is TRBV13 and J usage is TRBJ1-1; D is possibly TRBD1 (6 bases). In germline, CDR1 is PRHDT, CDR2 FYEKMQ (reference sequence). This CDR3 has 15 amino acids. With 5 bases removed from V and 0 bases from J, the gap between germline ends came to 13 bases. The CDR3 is CASSRLGQLNTEAFF. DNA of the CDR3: TGTGCCAGCAGCCGGCTCGGACAGCTGAACACTGAAGCTTTCTTT.

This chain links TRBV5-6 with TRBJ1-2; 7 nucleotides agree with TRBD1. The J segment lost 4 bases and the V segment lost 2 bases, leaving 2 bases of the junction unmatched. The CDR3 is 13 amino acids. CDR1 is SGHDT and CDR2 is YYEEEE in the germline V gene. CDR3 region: CASSLAGGYGYTF. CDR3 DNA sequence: TGTGCCAGCAGCTTAGCAGGGGGCTATGGCTACACCTTC.

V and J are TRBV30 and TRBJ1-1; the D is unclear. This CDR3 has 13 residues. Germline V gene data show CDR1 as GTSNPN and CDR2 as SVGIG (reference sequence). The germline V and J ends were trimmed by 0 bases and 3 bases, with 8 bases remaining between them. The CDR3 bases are TGTGCCTGGAGTGTACGGGTGGACACTGAAGCTTTCTTT. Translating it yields CAWSVRVDTEAFF.

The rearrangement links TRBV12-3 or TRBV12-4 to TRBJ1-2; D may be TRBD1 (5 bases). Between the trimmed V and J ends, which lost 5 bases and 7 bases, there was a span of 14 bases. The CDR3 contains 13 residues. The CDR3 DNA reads TGTGCCAGCAGTACTGGGGGGGTCGCTGGCTACACCTTC. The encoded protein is CASSTGGVAGYTF.

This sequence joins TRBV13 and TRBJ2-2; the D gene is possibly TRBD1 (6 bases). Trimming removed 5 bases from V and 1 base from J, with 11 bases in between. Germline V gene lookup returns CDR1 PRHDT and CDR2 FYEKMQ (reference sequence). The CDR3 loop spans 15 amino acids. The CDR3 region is CASSPQTGNTGELFF. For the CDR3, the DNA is TGTGCCAGCAGCCCCCAGACAGGGAACACCGGGGAGCTGTTTTTT.